This TCR beta chain was sequenced for a study of blood T cell repertoires in COVID-19. Study context: Samples representing acute and convalescent COVID-19 were sourced from the United States, Italy and Spain. The analysed material was cDNA or gDNA that came from T cells, B-cell-depleted T cells, or PBMCs.

This CDR3 region has 16 residues. Germline-derived CDR1 and CDR2 are SGHVS and FNYEAQ. V was clipped by 5 bases and J by 0 bases; unmatched bases: 7. Source study methods: Estimation of nucleated cell counts relied on the amplification of reference gene primers. TCRdb's table, derived via immunoSEQ multiplex PCR, lists solely in-frame clones and lacks some. D and trimming come from the DNA, and the V and J calls and clone size come from that table. The sample holds some 96,000 clones; almost 80% are singletons and the top ten take about 12%. V and J are TRBV7-6 and TRBJ1-1; 9 bases line up with TRBD1. This clonotype originated in a woman aged 70-85 years with acute or convalescent COVID-19. Sequencing input: peripheral blood. The CDR3 loop is CASSRWTGEVNTEAFF. The CDR3 DNA is TGTGCCAGCAGCAGGTGGACAGGGGAGGTGAACACTGAAGCTTTCTTT.